This passage covers 14 T cell receptor beta chains from one sample sequenced in a study of T cell repertoires in cytomegalovirus infection. TCRdb ran MiXCR on the reads and lists one entry per CDR3 protein. The data contain 680,000 or so distinct CDR3 sequences, under 40% of them seen just once; the ten biggest clones take up 2.5% to 3.5%. Input material: PBMCs. Receptors originate from a human donor in good health (CMV status not recorded). Some clones in this sample may be carry-over from other donors' samples.

This clonotype was picked up a small number of times. V and J are TRBV2 and TRBJ2-3; 13 bases align to TRBD2. Germline V gene data show CDR1 as SNHLY and CDR2 as FYNNEI. The CDR3 is 15 residues long. V lost 7 bases, J lost 6 bases, and 7 bases stayed unmatched. Here the CDR3 DNA reads TGTGCCAGCACTTCCTGGACTAGCGGGGGTGATACGCAGTATTTT. Translated: CASTSWTSGGDTQYF.

The chain uses TRBV24-1 and TRBJ2-7; unclear D gene. CDR1 is KGHDR and CDR2 is SFDVKD in the germline V gene. The CDR3 totals 13 residues. V was pared by 8 bases and J by 2 bases, with 12 bases between. The CDR3 DNA follows: TGTGCCACCACTGACCCCGCTACCTACGAGCAGTACTTC. This translates into CATTDPATYEQYF.

The rearrangement joins TRBV20-1 to TRBJ2-1; unclear D gene. CDR3 length equals 12 residues. CDR1 and CDR2 from the germline V gene are DFQATT and SNEGSKA (reference sequence). V lost 5 bases, J lost 5 bases, and 10 bases lay in between. The chain's CDR3 is CSAFWSDNEQFF. The CDR3 DNA is TGCAGTGCTTTCTGGAGCGACAATGAGCAGTTCTTC.

Regarding this clonotype: A junction boundary mismatches the germline segment, possibly from a read error. This chain uses TRBV7-4 with TRBJ2-1; no reliable D call. The CDR3 length is 18 residues. Per germline, CDR1 SGHVT and CDR2 SQSDAQ. DNA for the CDR3: TGTGCCAGCAGCTTAGAAGTGAAGGCCCTCAACTCCTACAATGAGCAGTCCTTC. This codes for CASSLEVKALNSYNEQSF.

This chain links TRBV10-2 with TRBJ1-6, with D possibly TRBD1 on 6 matching bases. V gave up 9 bases and J gave up 3 bases, with 9 bases separating them. In germline, CDR1 is WSHSY, CDR2 SAAADI. The CDR3 contains 13 residues. The CDR3 sequence is CASEDSYNSPLHF. As DNA, the CDR3 is TGCGCCAGTGAGGACAGCTATAATTCACCCCTCCACTTT.

The chain has TRBV12-3 or TRBV12-4 and TRBJ2-7; D perhaps matches TRBD2 (6 bases). With 7 bases removed from V and 0 bases from J, the gap between germline ends came to 13 bases. The CDR3 has 14 residues. CDR3 protein: CASKRGDSSYEQYF. CDR3 DNA sequence: TGTGCCAGCAAGCGCGGGGATAGCTCCTACGAGCAGTACTTC.

This clonotype has at least ten counts. V usage is TRBV28 and J usage is TRBJ1-6; 7 bases fit TRBD1. Germline V CDR1 and CDR2: MDHEN, SYDVKM. This CDR3 has 18 amino acids. Trimming took 6 bases from V and 4 from J; bases not matched to a gene: 15. In DNA, the CDR3 is TGTGCCAGCAGCTCTCGACAGGGCGGAGATGGTTATAATTCACCCCTCCACTTT. Protein product: CASSSRQGGDGYNSPLHF.

The chain is built from TRBV20-1 and TRBJ1-5; 8 bases map to TRBD1. V lost 5 bases, J lost 7 bases, and 22 bases stayed unmatched. The CDR3 is made up of 18 amino acids. Germline CDR1 DFQATT, CDR2 SNEGSKA (reference sequence). CDR3 coding DNA: TGCAGTGCTCTTACAGACAGGGGCCTAGGGGGGCTACGCCAGCCCCAGCATTTT. As protein: CSALTDRGLGGLRQPQHF.

This CDR3 reads CASSSTGGNYNEQFF. The CDR3 DNA is TGTGCCAGCAGTTCGACAGGGGGAAACTACAATGAGCAGTTCTTC. This rearrangement joins TRBV12-3 or TRBV12-4 to TRBJ2-1; 9 bases fit TRBD1. The CDR3 has 15 amino acids. Trimming took 4 bases from V and 3 from J; bases not matched to a gene: 4.

This clonotype was observed a few times. The V and J genes are TRBV28 and TRBJ1-5; D is undetermined. V lost 3 bases, J lost 3 bases, and 9 bases lay in between. The CDR3 length is 14 residues. Germline V gene data show CDR1 as MDHEN and CDR2 as SYDVKM. In DNA form, the CDR3 reads TGTGCCAGCAGTTTGATCCGCCACAATCAGCCCCAGCATTTT. Residues: CASSLIRHNQPQHF.

J is TRBJ1-5 and V is TRBV19; D gene uncertain. Looked up from germline, CDR1 is LNHDA and CDR2 is SQIVND (reference sequence). Trimming cost V 8 bases and J 2 bases, with 13 bases left between them. This CDR3 contains 14 residues. CDR3 DNA: TGTGCCAGTCGCCTAGGAGGTGGCAATCAGCCCCAGCATTTT. Its translation: CASRLGGGNQPQHF.

The chain links TRBV18 to TRBJ2-2; 8 bases align to TRBD1. The CDR3 has 16 amino acids. CDR1 is KGHSH, CDR2 LQKENI, per germline. V shed 3 bases, J shed 2 bases, and the junction held 5 bases outside the gene matches. In DNA form, the CDR3 reads TGTGCCAGCTCACCTCAGGACAGGGACAACACCGGGGAGCTGTTTTTT. As protein: CASSPQDRDNTGELFF.

V gene TRBV24-1 combines with J gene TRBJ2-1, with D possibly matching TRBD1 (5 bases). CDR1 and CDR2 (germline): KGHDR, SFDVKD. V was shortened by 7 bases and J by 0 bases, with 18 bases between the two germline ends. This CDR3 is 17 amino acids long. The chain's CDR3 is CATSAAQGMSSYNEQFF. The CDR3 DNA reads TGTGCCACCAGCGCAGCGCAGGGAATGAGCTCCTACAATGAGCAGTTCTTC.

This clonotype showed up just a few times. V and J are TRBV7-2 and TRBJ2-3; 12 bases agree with TRBD2. Germline V gives CDR1 SGHTA, CDR2 FQGNSA. The CDR3 loop spans 16 amino acids. The V gene end was trimmed by 3 bases and the J gene end by 1 base; junction bases not matched to a gene: 2. In DNA, the CDR3 is TGTGCCAGCAGCTTCCGGACTAGCGGGGGCACAGATACGCAGTATTTT. Translated: CASSFRTSGGTDTQYF.